The 16 T cell receptor beta chains in this list originate from one sample, sequenced in a study of OX40 agonist ivuxolimab in advanced cancers. To prepare the library, the immunoSEQ multiplex PCR assay was applied. In its TCRdb copy, this immuneACCESS table keeps in-frame sequences only and misses some clones. Where compared with another copy, unresolved V genes explain less than half of these, and the others have no known cause. The sample has over 40,000 clones on record, about 88% of them singletons. The top ten clonotypes cover around 1.5% of the sample. The sequencing here drew on CD4+ or CD8+ T cells sorted from blood, taken in a trial of the OX40 agonist ivuxolimab. Every receptor here comes from an adult with an advanced solid tumor such as melanoma, head and neck, liver or kidney cancer.

CDR3 sequence: CASSVIGQDNQPQHF. The DNA of the CDR3 is TGTGCCAGCAGCGTCATAGGACAGGACAATCAGCCCCAGCATTTT. The V gene is TRBV5-6, the J gene TRBJ1-5; TRBD1 matches at 7 bases. There are 15 residues in the CDR3. The junction had 7 bases not matched to a gene; V was cut back by 4 bases and J by 3 bases. Germline values: CDR1 SGHDT, CDR2 YYEEEE.

This clone was seen a single time. This chain links TRBV5-6 with TRBJ2-7; no clear D. Trimming took 3 bases from V and 2 from J, leaving 3 bases between them. The CDR3 is made up of 11 amino acids. CDR1 SGHDT and CDR2 YYEEEE come from the germline V gene. The CDR3 reads CASSSAYEQYF. CDR3 DNA: TGTGCCAGCAGCTCGGCCTACGAGCAGTACTTC.

The chain is built from TRBV11-3 and TRBJ2-2, with TRBD1 matching over 9 bases. J lost 1 base, V lost 5 bases, and 2 bases had no gene match. CDR3 size: 15 residues. CDR1 SGHNT and CDR2 YENEEA come from the germline V gene. CDR3 nucleotides: TGTGCCAGCAGCCCGGGACAGGGGAACACCGGGGAGCTGTTTTTT. It encodes CASSPGQGNTGELFF.

The chain carries TRBV2 and TRBJ2-3; D is unclear. CDR1 and CDR2 from the germline V gene are SNHLY and FYNNEI. V shed 8 bases and J shed 2 bases, with 11 bases lying between them. The CDR3 consists of 13 residues. CDR3 in amino acids: CASLQEVTDTQYF. The CDR3 nucleotides are TGTGCCAGCCTACAAGAAGTCACAGATACGCAGTATTTT.

The chain employs TRBV6-5 and TRBJ2-1; D remains ambiguous. From germline, CDR1 is MNHEY and CDR2 SVGAGI. V lost 5 bases and J lost 6, with 5 bases in between. The CDR3 has 11 amino acids. CDR3 nucleotide sequence: TGTGCCAGCAGTATTGTCAATGAGCAGTTCTTC. Translation: CASSIVNEQFF.

This clone was picked up a small number of times. The chain carries TRBV7-9 and TRBJ2-2; no definite D call. Germline assignment: CDR1 SEHNR and CDR2 FQNEAQ (reference sequence). Trimming shortened V by 10 bases and J by 0 bases, and 6 bases separated the two germline ends. This CDR3 contains 12 residues. The CDR3 DNA sequence: TGTGCCACCGCTCCGAACACCGGGGAGCTGTTTTTT. Protein product: CATAPNTGELFF. The whole variable domain, filled in from reference TRBV7-9 and TRBJ2-2, reads DTGVSQNPRHKITKRGQNVTFRCDPISEHNRLYWYRQTLGQGPEFLTYFQNEAQLEKSRLLSDRFSAERPKGSFSTLEIQRTEQGDSAMYLCATAPNTGELFFGEGSRLTVL.

The rearrangement uses TRBV9 and TRBJ2-3; D may correspond to TRBD1 or TRBD2 (6 bases each). The CDR3 is made up of 15 amino acids. CDR1 SGDLS and CDR2 YYNGEE come from the germline V gene. V was pared by 0 bases and J by 4 bases, with 12 bases between. This chain's CDR3 is CASSVAGAPADTQYF. CDR3 coding DNA: TGTGCCAGCAGCGTAGCGGGGGCCCCCGCAGATACGCAGTATTTT.

This rearrangement joins TRBV5-1 to TRBJ1-2; D is unresolved. This CDR3 comprises 13 residues. Looked up from germline, CDR1 is SGHRS and CDR2 is YFSETQ. V gave up 4 bases and J gave up 4 bases, with 11 bases separating them. As DNA, the CDR3 is TGCGCCAGCAGCGATCGGGAGGGCTATGGCTACACCTTC. This encodes CASSDREGYGYTF.

This clone was found a few times. CDR3 sequence: CAWSRGREGTDTQYF. The DNA for the CDR3 is TGTGCCTGGAGCAGGGGGCGGGAGGGCACAGATACGCAGTATTTT. The chain recombines TRBV30 with TRBJ2-3; TRBD1 or TRBD2 may be the D gene (8 bases each). V was trimmed by 3 bases and J by 1 base, leaving 14 bases between them. CDR3 length equals 15 residues. CDR1 GTSNPN and CDR2 SVGIG come from the germline V gene (reference sequence).

The chain links TRBV11-2 to TRBJ1-1; D remains ambiguous. The ends were cut back, 5 bases at V and 4 bases at J, with 14 bases in the middle. This CDR3 is built from 14 residues. CDR1 and CDR2 from the germline V gene are SGHAT and FQNNGV. CDR3 sequence reads: CASSDTTSGTEAFF. CDR3 in DNA: TGTGCCAGCAGCGATACCACCTCTGGCACTGAAGCTTTCTTT.

This chain links TRBV11-1 with TRBJ2-3; 7 nucleotides align to TRBD2. The V gene end was trimmed by 1 base and the J gene end by 6 bases; junction bases not matched to a gene: 4. The CDR3 consists of 14 residues. CDR1 and CDR2 (germline): SGHAT, FQDESV (reference sequence). The CDR3 loop is CASSLEAGVDTQYF. The CDR3 region has the DNA TGTGCCAGCAGCTTAGAGGCGGGGGTGGATACGCAGTATTTT.

This rearrangement joins TRBV5-5 to TRBJ1-2; D uncertain. The germline V gene has CDR1 SGHKS and CDR2 YYEKEE (reference sequence). With 4 bases removed from V and 10 bases from J, the gap between germline ends came to 17 bases. The CDR3 has 13 residues. The CDR3 bases are TGTGCCAGCAGCCCGTGGTGGTCCTCTGACTACACCTTC. Protein: CASSPWWSSDYTF. The complete variable domain, with remaining parts taken from reference TRBV5-5 and TRBJ1-2, reads DAGVTQSPTHLIKTRGQQVTLRCSPISGHKSVSWYQQVLGQGPQFIFQYYEKEERGRGNFPDRFSARQFPNYSSELNVNALLLGDSALYLCASSPWWSSDYTFGSGTRLTVV.

The rearrangement joins TRBV4-1 to TRBJ2-1; TRBD1 might be the D (5 bases). CDR1 MGHRA and CDR2 YSYEKL come from the germline V gene. CDR3 length: 16 residues. V lost 0 bases and J 3 bases, leaving 12 bases between the germline ends. In DNA form, the CDR3 reads TGCGCCAGCAGCCAAGATGGGCAGGGCATCTACAATGAGCAGTTCTTC. This gives the protein CASSQDGQGIYNEQFF.

V gene TRBV5-1 combines with J gene TRBJ1-6; possibly TRBD1 for D (5 bases). The germline gives CDR1 SGHRS, CDR2 YFSETQ. The CDR3 length is 14 residues. Between the trimmed V and J ends, which lost 6 bases and 7 bases, there was a span of 14 bases. CDR3 sequence (DNA): TGCGCCAGCACTCAGGGACGGACCAATTCACCCCTCCACTTT. Translating it yields CASTQGRTNSPLHF.

The chain is built from TRBV5-1 and TRBJ2-5, with D uncertain. CDR1 and CDR2 from the germline V gene are SGHRS and YFSETQ. The V and J ends lost 4 bases and 3 bases respectively, with 7 bases between them. The CDR3 contains 12 residues. The DNA for the CDR3 is TGCGCCAGCAGCAGCCAGAAAGAGACCCAGTACTTC. Its protein is CASSSQKETQYF.

The rearrangement joins TRBV12-2 to TRBJ1-5. TRBV12-2 is recorded as a pseudogene. The CDR3 totals 17 residues. The CDR3 region has the DNA TGTGCAAGTCCCCCGCCCCTGAAGCCCTATAGCAATCAGCCCCAGCATTTT. It yields the protein CASPPPLKPYSNQPQHF.